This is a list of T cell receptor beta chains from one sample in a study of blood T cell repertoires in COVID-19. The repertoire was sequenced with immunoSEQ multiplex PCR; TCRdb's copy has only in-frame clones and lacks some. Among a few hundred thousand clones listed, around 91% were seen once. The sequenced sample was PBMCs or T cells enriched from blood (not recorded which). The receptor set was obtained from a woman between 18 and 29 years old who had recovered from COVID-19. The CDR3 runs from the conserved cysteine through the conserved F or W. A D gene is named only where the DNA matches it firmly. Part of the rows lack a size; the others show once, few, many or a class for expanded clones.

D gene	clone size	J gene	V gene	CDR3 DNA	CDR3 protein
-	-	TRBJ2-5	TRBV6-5	TGTGCCAGCAGTTACTCGCGGGGGCCCCCGGGGACCCAGTACTTC	CASSYSRGPPGTQYF
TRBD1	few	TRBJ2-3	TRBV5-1	TGCGCCAGCAGCTTAGCTTCAACAGGGGGCACCCCAGATACGCAGTATTTT	CASSLASTGGTPDTQYF
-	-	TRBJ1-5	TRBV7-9	TGTGCCAGCAGCTTAGGAGAGGTTAGCAATCAGCCCCAGCATTTT	CASSLGEVSNQPQHF
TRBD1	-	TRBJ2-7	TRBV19	TGTGCCAGTGGGACAGGGCCCTACGAGCAGTACTTC	CASGTGPYEQYF
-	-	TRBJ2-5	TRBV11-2	TGTGCCAGCAGCTTGGCCCCTAGGGGCCAAGAGACCCAGTACTTC	CASSLAPRGQETQYF
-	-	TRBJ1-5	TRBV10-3	TGTGCCATCTCAAACGGTGCGATTGAGCCCCAGCATTTT	CAISNGAIEPQHF
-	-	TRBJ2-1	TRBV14	TGTGCCAGCAGCCAACGGGGGAACTTGTACAATGAGCAGTTCTTC	CASSQRGNLYNEQFF
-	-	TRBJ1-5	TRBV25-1	TGTGCCAGCAGTGGAGGGCGCGGTCAGCCCCAGCATTTT	CASSGGRGQPQHF
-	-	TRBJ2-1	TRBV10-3	TGTGCCATCAGTGAGTCAGGAGGGGATAGTTACAATGAGCAGTTCTTC	CAISESGGDSYNEQFF
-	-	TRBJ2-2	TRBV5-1	TGCGCCAGCAGCTTGTCGGACACCGGGGAGCTGTTTTTT	CASSLSDTGELFF
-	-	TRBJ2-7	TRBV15	TGTGCCACCAGCAGAGATCGGGGTTCCTACGAGCAGTACTTC	CATSRDRGSYEQYF
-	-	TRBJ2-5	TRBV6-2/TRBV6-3	TGTGCCAGCAGTTACTCGAGGCGAAACCAAGAGACCCAGTACTTC	CASSYSRRNQETQYF
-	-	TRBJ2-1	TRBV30	TGTGCCTGGAGTGTACGTGGGGGGGCCGGCCTTGAGCAGTTCTTC	CAWSVRGGAGLEQFF
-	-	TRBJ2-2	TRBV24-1	TGTGCCACCAGTGATCGGGGCACCGGGGAGCTGTTTTTT	CATSDRGTGELFF
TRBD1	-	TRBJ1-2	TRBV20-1	TGCAGTGCTAGTCGTCCAGGGGGCAACTATGGCTACACCTTC	CSASRPGGNYGYTF
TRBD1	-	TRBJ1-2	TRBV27	TGTGCCAGCAGTTCCCCCGGACAGGCGAACTATGGCTACACCTTC	CASSSPGQANYGYTF
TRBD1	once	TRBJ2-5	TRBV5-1	TGCGCCAGCAGCTTCGGGGACAGGGGGCCGGAGACCCAGTACTTC	CASSFGDRGPETQYF
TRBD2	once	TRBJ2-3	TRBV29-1	TGCAGCGTTGAAGAGATGACTAGCGGGGGCCCACGATATACGCAGTATTTT	CSVEEMTSGGPRYTQYF
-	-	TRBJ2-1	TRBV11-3	TGTGCCAGCAGCCCCTCTGCAGGGGACAATGAGCAGTTCTTC	CASSPSAGDNEQFF
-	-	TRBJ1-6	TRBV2	TGTGCCAGCAGGCCCGGACAAGGAGCTCATAATTCACCCCTCCACTTT	CASRPGQGAHNSPLHF
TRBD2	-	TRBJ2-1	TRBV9	TGTGCCAGCAGCGCCAAACTAGCGAGACTCTACAATGAGCAGTTCTTC	CASSAKLARLYNEQFF
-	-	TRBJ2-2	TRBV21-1	TGTGCCAGCAGCAAACCGGGACACCCGAACACCGGGGAGCTGTTTTTT	CASSKPGHPNTGELFF
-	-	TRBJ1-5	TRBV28	TGTGCCAGCAGTTTGGGAGGGCCGCCCCAGCATTTT	CASSLGGPPQHF
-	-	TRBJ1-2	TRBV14	TGTGCCAGCAGCCAACAGGGGTCTACGGGGTCATATGGCTACACCTTC	CASSQQGSTGSYGYTF
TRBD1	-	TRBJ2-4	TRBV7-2	TGTGCCAGCAGCTTAGTCGCCACAGGGGGCCAGGCAGCCAAAAACATTCAGTACTTC	CASSLVATGGQAAKNIQYF
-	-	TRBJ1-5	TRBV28	TGTGCCAGCAAGCCCGGACAGAGGAATCAGCCCCAGCATTTT	CASKPGQRNQPQHF
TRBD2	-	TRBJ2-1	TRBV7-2	TGTGCCAGCAGAATAGGACTAGCGGGGGGAAGCGTCTACAATGAGCAGTTCTTC	CASRIGLAGGSVYNEQFF
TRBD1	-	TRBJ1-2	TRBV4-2	TGTGCCAGCAGCCAAAATCCTTCGACAGGGCTGGATGGCTACACCTTC	CASSQNPSTGLDGYTF
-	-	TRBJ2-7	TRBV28	TGTGCCAGCAGTTTGGGCCAGGGGACCTACGAGCAGTACTTC	CASSLGQGTYEQYF
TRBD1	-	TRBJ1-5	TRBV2	TGTGCCAGCAGTTCACAGGGGGCCAGCAATCAGCCCCAGCATTTT	CASSSQGASNQPQHF
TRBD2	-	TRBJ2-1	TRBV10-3	TGTGCCATCAGTGAGTCGGTCTCTAGCGGGGGAGGTGAGCAGTTCTTC	CAISESVSSGGGEQFF
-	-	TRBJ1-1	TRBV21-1	TGTGCCAGCAGCTCCCAGGACAGGCGCTGGCCTGAAGCTTTCTTT	CASSSQDRRWPEAFF
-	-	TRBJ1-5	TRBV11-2	TGTGCCAGCAGCTTAGACGATCAGCCCCAGCATTTT	CASSLDDQPQHF
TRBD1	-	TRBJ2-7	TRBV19	TGTGCCAGTAGTATCATCGGACAGGGGGCTTCGAGCTACGAGCAGTACTTC	CASSIIGQGASSYEQYF
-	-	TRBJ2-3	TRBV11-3	TGTGCCAGCAGCTTACAGGGGACAGATACGCAGTATTTT	CASSLQGTDTQYF
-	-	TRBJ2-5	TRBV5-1	TGCGCCAGCAGCTTGGCACAGATTCAAGAGACCCAGTACTTC	CASSLAQIQETQYF
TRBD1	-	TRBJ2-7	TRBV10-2	TGCGCCAGCAGTGGGCCGTATCGGACAGGGTCCGAGGAGCAGTACTTC	CASSGPYRTGSEEQYF
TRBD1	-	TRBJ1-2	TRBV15	TGTGCCACCAGCAGAGGGGACAGGGCCGATAGGGGCTACACCTTC	CATSRGDRADRGYTF
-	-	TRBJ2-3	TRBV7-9	TGTGCCAGCAGCCTGGACAGAAGCACAGATACGCAGTATTTT	CASSLDRSTDTQYF
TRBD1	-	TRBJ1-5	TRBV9	TGTGCCAGCAGCCCCCGGGAGGGGGCGGGACAGCCCCAGCATTTT	CASSPREGAGQPQHF
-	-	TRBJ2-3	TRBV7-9	TGTGCCAGCAGCTTACCCGGGCAGGGCCCAGATACGCAGTATTTT	CASSLPGQGPDTQYF
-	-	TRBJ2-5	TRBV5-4	TGTGCCAGCAGCTTGGGAGGGGGTCCCCAGTACTTC	CASSLGGGPQYF
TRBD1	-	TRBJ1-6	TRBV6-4	TGTGCCAGCAGTCCAGGGGGTAATTCACCCCTCCACTTT	CASSPGGNSPLHF
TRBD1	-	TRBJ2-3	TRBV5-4	TGTGCCAGCAGCCAGGCCCGGGACAGTATAACAGATACGCAGTATTTT	CASSQARDSITDTQYF
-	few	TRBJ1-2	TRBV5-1	TGCGCCAGCAGACAACAGGGTCCCCACTATGGCTACACCTTC	CASRQQGPHYGYTF
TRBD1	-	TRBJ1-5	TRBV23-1	TGCGCCAGCAGTCGGACAGGTTCCCTGGAGCCCCAGCATTTT	CASSRTGSLEPQHF
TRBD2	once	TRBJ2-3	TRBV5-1	TGCGCCAGCAGCAGGCTAGCGGGGGGACTTAGCACAGATACGCAGTATTTT	CASSRLAGGLSTDTQYF